What follows are 4 T cell receptor beta chains derived from one specimen sequenced in a study of T cell responses to AZD1222 COVID-19 vaccine. Method: immunoSEQ multiplex PCR; TCRdb's copy keeps in-frame clones and lacks some. Among about 120,000 clones listed, approximately 90% were seen once. The sample here was peripheral blood, taken on day 0 of AZD1222 vaccination. The receptors stem from an adult in good health.

This chain connects TRBV12-5 to TRBJ1-6; TRBD1 is a possible D gene (6 bases). The germline gives CDR1 LGHNT, CDR2 FRNRAP. The CDR3 is made up of 14 amino acids. V was clipped by 7 bases and J by 4 bases, with 11 bases between them. CDR3 residues: CASAEGGYNSPLHF. Here the CDR3 DNA reads TGTGCTAGTGCCGAGGGGGGATATAATTCACCCCTCCACTTT.

The genes are TRBV6-5 and TRBJ1-1; a weak D match, TRBD1 (5 bases). Per germline, CDR1 MNHEY and CDR2 SVGAGI. The CDR3 is made up of 12 amino acids. The V end lost 5 bases, the J end lost 6 bases, and 10 bases lay between the germline ends. The CDR3 reads CASSHGHPEAFF. Written as DNA, the CDR3 is TGTGCCAGCAGTCATGGACACCCTGAAGCTTTCTTT.

The chain carries TRBV4-2 and TRBJ1-2; D is undetermined. CDR1 and CDR2 from the germline V gene are LGHNA and YNFKEQ. The CDR3 contains 11 residues. The V end lost 0 bases, the J end lost 8 bases, and 4 bases lay between the germline ends. The CDR3 reads CASSQEKGYTF. For the CDR3, the DNA is TGTGCCAGCAGCCAAGAAAAAGGCTACACCTTC.

This clone has only a few counts. V is TRBV5-8 and J is TRBJ2-1, with D possibly matching TRBD2 (6 bases). Trimming shortened V by 5 bases and J by 6 bases, and 18 bases separated the two germline ends. Germline V gives CDR1 SGHTS, CDR2 YDEGEE. CDR3 length: 15 residues. CDR3 region: CASSRAEGRLNEQFF. The CDR3 nucleotides read TGTGCCAGCAGTAGAGCGGAGGGAAGACTCAATGAGCAGTTCTTC.